This entry lists 29 T cell receptor beta chains sequenced from one sample in a study of siplizumab effects on memory and regulatory T cells. Generated by immunoSEQ multiplex PCR, the TCRdb table keeps only in-frame clones and is missing some. The sample contains under 95,000 clones, 94% of which appear only once. Sequenced input: non-Treg CD4+ T cells sorted from blood. These TCRs come from a human donor in good health.

The chain employs TRBV11-3 and TRBJ1-1, with D possibly matching TRBD1 (5 bases). The CDR3 loop spans 14 amino acids. The germline V gene encodes CDR1 SGHNT and CDR2 YENEEA. The germline V and J ends were trimmed by 1 base and 4 bases, with 10 bases remaining between them. The CDR3: CASSLGQGSTEAFF. CDR3 DNA sequence: TGTGCCAGCAGCTTAGGTCAGGGCTCCACTGAAGCTTTCTTT.

The rearrangement links TRBV15 to TRBJ2-5; D remains ambiguous. The germline V gene has CDR1 LNHNV and CDR2 YYDKDF (reference sequence). The CDR3 is made up of 14 amino acids. Trimming shortened V by 4 bases and J by 3 bases, and 12 bases separated the two germline ends. The chain's CDR3 is CATSTPSGKETQYF. CDR3 in DNA: TGTGCCACCAGCACCCCCTCGGGCAAAGAGACCCAGTACTTC.

The chain has TRBV19 and TRBJ2-2; TRBD1 matches at 7 bases. Germline V gives CDR1 LNHDA, CDR2 SQIVND (reference sequence). The V segment lost 3 bases and the J segment 3 bases; nucleotides outside the gene matches: 4. The CDR3 runs to 15 residues. CDR3 residues: CASSIGQGDTGELFF. CDR3 coding DNA: TGTGCCAGTAGTATCGGTCAGGGGGACACCGGGGAGCTGTTTTTT.

The CDR3 spells CASSAYGADTQYF. Written as DNA, the CDR3 is TGTGCCAGCAGTGCTTATGGGGCAGATACGCAGTATTTT. V gene TRBV25-1 combines with J gene TRBJ2-3; D remains unclear. Germline V gene lookup returns CDR1 MGHDK and CDR2 SYGVNS. The V end lost 4 bases, the J end lost 4 bases, and 9 bases lay between the germline ends. CDR3 length: 13 residues. Combining the CDR3 with reference TRBV25-1 and TRBJ2-3 gives the whole variable domain EADIYQTPRYLVIGTGKKITLECSQTMGHDKMYWYQQDPGMELHLIHYSYGVNSTEKGDLSSESTVSRIRTEHFPLTLESARPSHTSQYLCASSAYGADTQYFGPGTRLTVL.

V is TRBV27 and J is TRBJ2-3; D unresolved. Trimming removed 2 bases from V and 6 bases from J, with 3 bases in between. Germline assignment: CDR1 MNHEY and CDR2 SMNVEV (reference sequence). CDR3 length: 11 residues. CDR3 DNA: TGTGCCAGCAGTTTAGCGGATACGCAGTATTTT. This sequence encodes CASSLADTQYF.

CDR3 bases: TGTGCCAGCAGTTACTCGGTAGGACTTACAGATACGCAGTATTTT. Encoded protein: CASSYSVGLTDTQYF. This sequence joins TRBV6-6 and TRBJ2-3, with D perhaps TRBD2 (5 bases). This CDR3 has 15 residues. CDR1 and CDR2 from the germline V gene are MNHNY and SVGAGI (reference sequence). V gave up 0 bases and J gave up 3 bases, with 10 bases separating them.

The chain uses TRBV10-2 and TRBJ1-5; no reliable D call. In germline, CDR1 is WSHSY, CDR2 SAAADI. The V end was cut by 0 bases, the J end by 6 bases, with 9 bases between. The CDR3 length is 14 residues. CDR3 in amino acids: CASSESGRFQPQHF. The CDR3 DNA sequence: TGCGCCAGCAGTGAGTCCGGAAGGTTTCAGCCCCAGCATTTT.

This chain joins TRBV27 and TRBJ1-1; no firm D call. CDR3 size: 13 residues. The V gene lost 8 bases and the J gene lost 0 bases, with 10 bases spanning the gap. Per germline, CDR1 MNHEY and CDR2 SMNVEV (reference sequence). CDR3 coding DNA: TGTGCCAGCTACGGCCAGATGAACACTGAAGCTTTCTTT. It translates to CASYGQMNTEAFF.

The chain links TRBV28 to TRBJ2-5; D remains ambiguous. Germline V gene data show CDR1 as MDHEN and CDR2 as SYDVKM. V lost 4 bases, J lost 3 bases, and 6 bases lay in between. There are 12 residues in the CDR3. The CDR3 reads CASSSSEETQYF. The CDR3 coding sequence is TGTGCCAGCAGTTCGTCCGAAGAGACCCAGTACTTC.

V and J are TRBV5-1 and TRBJ1-6, with TRBD1 matching over 7 bases. Unmatched junction bases numbered 11, after V lost 0 bases and J lost 14 bases. This CDR3 comprises 15 residues. Germline assignment: CDR1 SGHRS and CDR2 YFSETQ. In DNA form, the CDR3 reads TGCGCCAGCAGCTTGGGACAGGGACCCCTGGGGTCCCTCCACTTT. Residues: CASSLGQGPLGSLHF. Full variable domain (remainder filled in from reference TRBV5-1 and TRBJ1-6): KAGVTQTPRYLIKTRGQQVTLSCSPISGHRSVSWYQQTPGQGLQFLFEYFSETQRNKGNFPGRFSGRQFSNSRSEMNVSTLELGDSALYLCASSLGQGPLGSLHFGNGTRLTVT.

The chain links TRBV12-5 to TRBJ2-1; 15 bases are shared with TRBD2. Germline loops: CDR1 LGHNT, CDR2 FRNRAP. This CDR3 region has 16 residues. With V trimmed by 5 bases and J by 7 bases, 6 bases remained unmatched. The CDR3 region is CASGPSGTSGGNEQFF. The CDR3, as DNA: TGTGCTAGTGGTCCATCCGGGACTAGCGGGGGGAATGAGCAGTTCTTC.

The J gene is TRBJ2-7, the V gene TRBV7-2; perhaps TRBD1 as D (7 bases). Trimming pared 1 base from V and 0 bases from J, leaving 13 bases between. The CDR3 is 16 residues long. Per germline, CDR1 SGHTA and CDR2 FQGNSA. CDR3 sequence reads: CASSLGGGDSSYEQYF. The DNA for the CDR3 is TGTGCCAGCAGCTTAGGAGGAGGGGACAGCTCCTACGAGCAGTACTTC.

The chain is built from TRBV7-2 and TRBJ2-7; 8 nucleotides line up with TRBD1. The V and J ends lost 5 bases and 6 bases, in that order; junction bases with no gene match: 3. CDR3 size: 12 residues. Germline V lookup: CDR1 SGHTA, CDR2 FQGNSA. The DNA for the CDR3 is TGTGCCAGCAGCCGAGGACAGGGCGAGCAGTACTTC. It specifies CASSRGQGEQYF.

With regard to this clone: Other nucleotide sequences in the sample specify the same CDR3. V and J are TRBV11-3 and TRBJ1-1; D ambiguous. CDR3 length: 14 residues. V lost 1 base to trimming and J lost 1 base, with 7 bases between them. Germline V gene sequence: CDR1 SGHNT, CDR2 YENEEA. The CDR3 region is CASSLGARNTEAFF. The DNA of the CDR3 is TGTGCCAGCAGCTTAGGAGCGCGGAACACTGAAGCTTTCTTT.

The rearrangement joins TRBV19 to TRBJ2-7, with 7 nucleotides matching TRBD1. In germline, CDR1 is LNHDA, CDR2 SQIVND (reference sequence). V shed 6 bases and J 0 bases; nucleotides not matched to a gene: 8. There are 15 residues in the CDR3. CDR3 loop: CASRRGTDRSYEQYF. CDR3 nucleotides: TGTGCCAGTAGGAGAGGGACAGACCGCTCCTACGAGCAGTACTTC.

The genes are TRBV7-9 and TRBJ2-2; 7 bases agree with TRBD1. V dropped 5 bases and J dropped 5; count of bases not matched to a gene: 11. The CDR3 is 16 amino acids. Germline assignment: CDR1 SEHNR and CDR2 FQNEAQ (reference sequence). CDR3 nucleotides: TGTGCCAGCAGCGGCTACAGGGGAGTAGAAACCGGGGAGCTGTTTTTT. This codes for CASSGYRGVETGELFF.

This clone was picked up one time. The chain couples TRBV10-3 to TRBJ1-3; a possible D gene is TRBD1 (5 bases). The CDR3 consists of 15 residues. In germline, CDR1 is ENHRY, CDR2 SYGVKD. Deletions cut 4 bases from V and 0 bases from J, with 10 bases between. CDR3 in amino acids: CAISGGSLSGNTIYF. Written as DNA, the CDR3 is TGTGCCATCAGTGGGGGCAGCCTCTCTGGAAACACCATATATTTT.

In this sample, this clone turned up once. The rearrangement joins TRBV5-1 to TRBJ2-1; D remains unclear. This CDR3 has 13 amino acids. Trimming shortened V by 1 base and J by 1 base, and 3 bases separated the two germline ends. Germline V gene lookup returns CDR1 SGHRS and CDR2 YFSETQ. The CDR3 region has the DNA TGCGCCAGCAGCTTGTGGTCCTACAATGAGCAGTTCTTC. The encoded protein is CASSLWSYNEQFF.

The J gene is TRBJ1-1, the V gene TRBV7-9, with TRBD1 matching over 7 bases. The length of the CDR3 is 17 residues. CDR1 and CDR2 (germline): SEHNR, FQNEAQ (reference sequence). Trimming cost V 8 bases and J 0 bases; bases outside gene matches: 15. The CDR3 region is CASGGGDRAAMNTEAFF. CDR3 DNA sequence: TGTGCCAGCGGGGGTGGAGACAGGGCCGCAATGAACACTGAAGCTTTCTTT.

This chain connects TRBV10-3 to TRBJ2-7; D may be TRBD1 (7 bases). The V and J ends lost 4 bases and 3 bases respectively, with 10 bases between them. Germline-derived CDR1 and CDR2 are ENHRY and SYGVKD. The CDR3 runs 13 residues. The CDR3 loop is CAISGQGGYEQYF. In DNA form, the CDR3 reads TGTGCCATCAGTGGTCAGGGGGGCTACGAGCAGTACTTC.

In nucleotides, the CDR3 is TGCGCCAGCAGCCGGGAACAGGGTAACTATGGCTACACCTTC. Protein sequence: CASSREQGNYGYTF. The rearrangement joins TRBV5-1 to TRBJ1-2, with D maybe TRBD1 (6 bases). CDR3 length: 14 amino acids. CDR1 SGHRS and CDR2 YFSETQ come from the germline V gene. Trimming removed 4 bases from V and 1 base from J, with 11 bases in between.

The CDR3 DNA follows: TGTGCCAGCAGCCCTACAGGGACAGGAAAGAACTATGGCTACACCTTC. Its protein is CASSPTGTGKNYGYTF. The chain is built from TRBV6-6 and TRBJ1-2, with 8 positions matching TRBD1. V lost 6 bases to trimming and J lost 2 bases; unmatched junction nucleotides: 11. From germline, CDR1 is MNHNY and CDR2 SVGAGI (reference sequence). This CDR3 is 16 amino acids long.

V gene TRBV19 combines with J gene TRBJ2-5, with a possible D match to TRBD2 (5 bases). Looked up from germline, CDR1 is LNHDA and CDR2 is SQIVND (reference sequence). The CDR3 covers 14 residues. Deletions cut 2 bases from V and 7 bases from J, with 14 bases between. The DNA of the CDR3 is TGTGCCAGTAGTATAAGAGGACTGGACGGGACCCAGTACTTC. The encoded protein is CASSIRGLDGTQYF.

This chain links TRBV15 with TRBJ1-5; D call uncertain. CDR3 size: 12 residues. V was clipped by 0 bases and J by 6 bases, with 3 bases between them. The germline CDR1 and CDR2 sequences are LNHNV and YYDKDF (reference sequence). The CDR3 DNA sequence: TGTGCCACCAGCAGAGATCGTCAGCCCCAGCATTTT. As protein: CATSRDRQPQHF. The full variable domain, with the rest looked up from reference TRBV15 and TRBJ1-5, is DAMVIQNPRYQVTQFGKPVTLSCSQTLNHNVMYWYQQKSSQAPKLLFHYYDKDFNNEADTPDNFQSRRPNTSFCFLDIRSPGLGDTAMYLCATSRDRQPQHFGDGTRLSIL.

The chain has TRBV2 and TRBJ1-5, with TRBD1 matching 7 bases. From germline, CDR1 is SNHLY and CDR2 FYNNEI. The CDR3 totals 16 residues. V shed 5 bases, J shed 5 bases, and the junction held 12 bases outside the gene matches. The CDR3 spells CASSLSRQGNYQPQHF. The CDR3 DNA is TGTGCCAGCAGTCTGAGCCGACAGGGTAATTATCAGCCCCAGCATTTT. Drawing the rest from reference TRBV2 and TRBJ1-5, the complete variable domain is EPEVTQTPSHQVTQMGQEVILRCVPISNHLYFYWYRQILGQKVEFLVSFYNNEISEKSEIFDDQFSVERPDGSNFTLKIRSTKLEDSAMYFCASSLSRQGNYQPQHFGDGTRLSIL.

This chain joins TRBV10-3 and TRBJ2-5; perhaps D is TRBD1 or TRBD2 (5 bases each). The length of the CDR3 is 14 residues. Trimming removed 3 bases from V and 5 bases from J, with 13 bases in between. Germline V CDR1 and CDR2: ENHRY, SYGVKD. The DNA for the CDR3 is TGTGCCATCAGTGAACAGAGGGGCGCGGAGACCCAGTACTTC. Translation: CAISEQRGAETQYF.

The J gene is TRBJ2-7, the V gene TRBV14; 7 nucleotides line up with TRBD1. V was pared by 0 bases and J by 2 bases, with 4 bases of the junction left unmatched. The CDR3 contains 15 residues. Germline V gives CDR1 SGHDN, CDR2 FVKESK. The CDR3 spells CASSQDWDRTYEQYF. The DNA of the CDR3 is TGTGCCAGCAGCCAAGATTGGGACAGAACCTACGAGCAGTACTTC.

The CDR3 here is CASSFGGFNEQFF. The CDR3 DNA is TGTGCCAGCAGCTTTGGGGGGTTTAATGAGCAGTTCTTC. The J gene is TRBJ2-1, the V gene TRBV7-3; a possible D gene is TRBD2 (6 bases). Germline lookup yields CDR1 SGHTA and CDR2 FQGTGA. V lost 3 bases to trimming and J lost 7 bases, with 10 bases between them. This CDR3 spans 13 amino acids.

The V gene is TRBV7-9, the J gene TRBJ2-1; D perhaps matches TRBD2 (6 bases). The CDR3 runs to 12 residues. V lost 1 base to trimming and J lost 9 bases, with 7 bases between them. Germline V gives CDR1 SEHNR, CDR2 FQNEAQ (reference sequence). CDR3 DNA: TGTGCCAGCAGCTTAGACGGGGGTGAGCAGTTCTTC. The encoded protein is CASSLDGGEQFF.